This TCR beta chain was sequenced in a study of blood T cells in healthy people across ages. This clonotype was seen more than once but under ten times. The use of a sample-barcoded 5' primer and a J-beta primer mix characterized a second PCR of roughly 7 to 11 cycles. Each cDNA molecule carried a tag from a template-switch adaptor that contained 12 random nucleotides. MiXCR was run by TCRdb on the 5' RACE reads, yielding one entry per CDR3 protein. The sample has about 1,600,000 distinct CDR3 sequences, around two fifths seen once. Staff drew around 10 milliliters of peripheral blood from each donor. Isolation per sample recovered at least 6.5 million PBMCs. Trimming took 1 base from V and 6 from J, leaving 16 bases between them. The germline V gene encodes CDR1 MGHRA and CDR2 YSYEKL. The CDR3 has 16 residues.

The sequencing sample was made of blood. The sequence came from a woman younger than 30 in good health. The chain has TRBV4-1 and TRBJ2-1, with D possibly matching TRBD2 (6 bases). Written as DNA, the CDR3 is TGCGCCAGCAGCCAAGTCCGGGGGAAAGCCTCCAATGAGCAGTTCTTC. Protein product: CASSQVRGKASNEQFF.